This T cell receptor beta chain is drawn from a study of OX40 agonist ivuxolimab in advanced cancers. Trimming shortened V by 5 bases and J by 0 bases, and 10 bases separated the two germline ends. Germline assignment: CDR1 SNHLY and CDR2 FYNNEI. The CDR3 contains 14 residues. Profiled with immunoSEQ multiplex PCR; TCRdb holds only in-frame clones, not every one. The table has about 35,000 clones, about 84% seen once; the top ten hold about a quarter. The sequencing here drew on CD4+ or CD8+ T cells sorted from blood, taken in a trial of the OX40 agonist ivuxolimab. This rearrangement joins TRBV2 to TRBJ1-2; D may be TRBD1 (6 bases). This TCR came from an adult with an advanced solid tumor such as melanoma, head and neck, liver or kidney cancer. The CDR3 loop reads CASSSGTPNYGYTF. CDR3 DNA sequence: TGTGCCAGCAGTTCCGGGACACCTAACTATGGCTACACCTTC.